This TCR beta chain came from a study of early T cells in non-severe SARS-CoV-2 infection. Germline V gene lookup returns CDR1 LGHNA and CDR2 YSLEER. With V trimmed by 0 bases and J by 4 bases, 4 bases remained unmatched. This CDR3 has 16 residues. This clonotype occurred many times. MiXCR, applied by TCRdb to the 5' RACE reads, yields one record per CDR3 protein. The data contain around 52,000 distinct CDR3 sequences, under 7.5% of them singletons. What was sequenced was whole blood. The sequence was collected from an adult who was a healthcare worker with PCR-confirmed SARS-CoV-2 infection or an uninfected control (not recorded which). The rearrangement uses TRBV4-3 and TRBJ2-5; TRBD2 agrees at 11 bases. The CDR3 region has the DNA TGCGCCAGCAGCCAAGACGGTAGCGGGGGGGTAGAGACCCAGTACTTC. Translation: CASSQDGSGGVETQYF.